Reported below is one T cell receptor beta chain. This sample was taken from a study of technical replicates of blood from four donors. Data came from immunoSEQ multiplex PCR; TCRdb stores just in-frame clones and leaves some out. The sample has roughly 57,000 clones, about 95% seen once; the top ten hold around 3.2%. CDR3 length: 13 amino acids. Between the trimmed V and J ends, which lost 7 bases and 3 bases, there was a span of 13 bases. CDR1 SGHTA and CDR2 FQGNSA come from the germline V gene. The sequence was collected from a human donor in good health. Some clones in this sample may be carry-over from other donors' samples. The rearrangement links TRBV7-2 to TRBJ2-7; no clear D gene. The sequenced sample was PBMCs. The CDR3 sequence: CASTLPADYEQYF. Here the CDR3 DNA reads TGTGCCAGCACCCTACCCGCCGACTACGAGCAGTACTTC.